The 20 T cell receptor beta chains below all came from one sample that was sequenced in a study of cytomegalovirus exposure and HLA in healthy donors. This PCR relied on a set of 60 Vbeta primers and 13 Jbeta primers. Some clones are missing from TCRdb's copy, which holds only in-frame ones; the method was immunoSEQ multiplex PCR. Listed are roughly 100,000 clones; roughly 14% falls within the top ten. The specimen was PBMCs. All receptors come from a man between 45 and 60 years old in good health and CMV-seropositive.

The rearrangement joins TRBV2 to TRBJ2-4; no firm D call. Trimming removed 2 bases from V and 7 bases from J, with 12 bases in between. There are 14 residues in the CDR3. CDR1 is SNHLY and CDR2 is FYNNEI in the germline V gene. The CDR3: CASSEKVVRNIQYF. Here the CDR3 DNA reads TGTGCCAGCAGTGAAAAGGTCGTGAGGAACATTCAGTACTTC.

The chain links TRBV30 to TRBJ2-1; 10 bases align to TRBD2. The CDR3 spans 18 residues. From germline, CDR1 is GTSNPN and CDR2 SVGIG (reference sequence). The ends lost 0 bases at V and 10 bases at J; junction bases unmatched: 18. The CDR3 is CAWSVVWLSGRAREEQFF. The DNA of the CDR3 is TGTGCCTGGAGTGTCGTTTGGTTAAGCGGGAGGGCCAGGGAGGAGCAGTTCTTC.

V and J are TRBV7-8 and TRBJ2-7; D is possibly TRBD2 (5 bases). This CDR3 region has 16 residues. V lost 1 base and J 3 bases, leaving 16 bases between the germline ends. Germline V lookup: CDR1 SGHVS, CDR2 FQNEAQ. The CDR3 bases are TGTGCCAGCAGCTTAGGTGTTGTGGGAGTTAGCTACGAGCAGTACTTC. It specifies CASSLGVVGVSYEQYF.

This rearrangement joins TRBV6-5 to TRBJ2-1, with 9 bases matching TRBD2. Germline CDR1 MNHEY, CDR2 SVGAGI. V trimming: 1 base; J trimming: 9 bases; junction bases outside the gene matches: 10. CDR3 length: 16 amino acids. Here the CDR3 reads CASSYWAGGGVSEQFF. In nucleotides, the CDR3 is TGTGCCAGCAGTTACTGGGCGGGAGGGGGTGTTAGTGAGCAGTTCTTC.

The V gene is TRBV28, the J gene TRBJ2-6; D is undetermined. The CDR3 spans 16 residues. Trimming cost V 6 bases and J 2 bases, with 14 bases left between them. Germline values: CDR1 MDHEN, CDR2 SYDVKM. The DNA of the CDR3 is TGTGCCAGCAGCCGCCTTGGGCTTACTGGGGCCAACGTCCTGACTTTC. Encoded protein: CASSRLGLTGANVLTF. The full variable domain, in which reference TRBV28 and TRBJ2-6 provide the parts outside the CDR3, is DVKVTQSSRYLVKRTGEKVFLECVQDMDHENMFWYRQDPGLGLRLIYFSYDVKMKEKGDIPEGYSVSREKKERFSLILESASTNQTSMYLCASSRLGLTGANVLTFGAGSRLTVL.

V and J are TRBV29-1 and TRBJ2-1; 8 bases are a match to TRBD2. The CDR3 spans 16 residues. Germline V gene sequence: CDR1 SQVTM, CDR2 ANQGSEA. The J segment lost 3 bases and the V segment lost 2 bases, leaving 9 bases of the junction unmatched. The CDR3, as DNA: TGCAGCGTTGAATCGCCCTACGGGGGGGTCTACAATGAGCAGTTCTTC. Protein sequence: CSVESPYGGVYNEQFF.

The CDR3 region has the DNA TGCGCCAGCAGAACCACAGGGGTCGAAGAGACCCAGTACTTC. It specifies CASRTTGVEETQYF. The chain links TRBV5-1 to TRBJ2-5, with 7 positions matching TRBD1. Germline CDR1 and CDR2: SGHRS and YFSETQ. The length of the CDR3 is 14 residues. V gave up 5 bases and J gave up 3 bases; unmatched junction bases: 7.

The gene calls are TRBV7-9 and TRBJ2-3; 14 nucleotides align to TRBD2. With 5 bases clipped from V and 5 bases from J, the junction kept 12 bases outside the gene matches. The CDR3 has 18 residues. Germline loops: CDR1 SEHNR, CDR2 FQNEAQ (reference sequence). The CDR3 sequence is CASSLQRGLAGARDTQYF. The CDR3 DNA is TGTGCCAGCAGCCTCCAACGGGGACTAGCGGGAGCACGAGATACGCAGTATTTT.

This sequence joins TRBV27 and TRBJ2-7; 7 bases line up with TRBD1. J gave up 4 bases and V 0 bases, and 6 bases lay outside the gene matches. The CDR3 spans 15 residues. CDR1 MNHEY and CDR2 SMNVEV come from the germline V gene (reference sequence). CDR3 DNA: TGTGCCAGCAGTTTATCGACAGGGAGCTCGTACGAGCAGTACTTC. Translation: CASSLSTGSSYEQYF.

The chain has TRBV19 and TRBJ1-2, with 7 bases matching TRBD1. CDR3 length equals 15 residues. Germline V lookup: CDR1 LNHDA, CDR2 SQIVND (reference sequence). V was clipped by 9 bases and J by 4 bases; unmatched bases: 14. This chain's CDR3 is CASLLNPGTAYGYTF. CDR3 DNA: TGTGCCAGCTTACTTAATCCGGGGACAGCCTATGGCTACACCTTC.

V is TRBV19 and J is TRBJ1-5; D is unclear. V was shortened by 7 bases and J by 5 bases, with 24 bases between the two germline ends. Germline values: CDR1 LNHDA, CDR2 SQIVND (reference sequence). CDR3 size: 17 residues. The CDR3 bases are TGTGCCAGTACCCCATTTGGGTGGACTTTCCCCGATCAGCCCCAGCATTTT. Its protein is CASTPFGWTFPDQPQHF.

This rearrangement joins TRBV6-7 to TRBJ2-1; 8 bases agree with TRBD2. TRBV6-7 is given ORF status, its function remaining uncertain. The ends lost 8 bases at V and 0 bases at J; junction bases unmatched: 9. The CDR3 covers 16 residues. CDR3 sequence (DNA): TGTGCCAGCCCTATCACCGGGACTAGCTCCTACAATGAGCAGTTCTTC. Its translation: CASPITGTSSYNEQFF.

The chain combines TRBV11-2 with TRBJ2-1; 9 bases are shared with TRBD1. Germline CDR1 SGHAT, CDR2 FQNNGV. This CDR3 spans 15 amino acids. V lost 1 base to trimming and J lost 10 bases; unmatched junction nucleotides: 8. The CDR3 DNA follows: TGTGCCAGCAGCTTAGTCGGGACAGGGTTAACCGAGCAGTTCTTC. Encoded protein: CASSLVGTGLTEQFF.

The gene calls are TRBV28 and TRBJ2-4; no reliable D call. V was trimmed by 5 bases and J by 5 bases, leaving 10 bases between them. This CDR3 has 13 residues. CDR1 is MDHEN, CDR2 SYDVKM, per germline. CDR3 coding DNA: TGTGCCAGCAGTCCCCGGTCCCAAAACATTCAGTACTTC. It encodes CASSPRSQNIQYF.

The CDR3 coding sequence is TGCAGCGTTGACGAGGTGAACACTGAAGCTTTCTTT. Its translation is CSVDEVNTEAFF. V and J are TRBV29-1 and TRBJ1-1; no firm D call. Trimming took off 3 bases at V and 0 bases at J, with 5 bases between the two ends. Germline V gene lookup returns CDR1 SQVTM and CDR2 ANQGSEA. The CDR3 covers 12 residues.

The V and J genes are TRBV7-2 and TRBJ1-5; D gene uncertain. The CDR3 length is 14 residues. Deletions cut 1 base from V and 7 bases from J, with 11 bases between. Germline values: CDR1 SGHTA, CDR2 FQGNSA. The CDR3 nucleotides are TGTGCCAGCAGCTTAGGGGCCCGCGGGCAGCCCCAGCATTTT. It codes for CASSLGARGQPQHF.

The chain employs TRBV6-5 and TRBJ2-7; 11 bases align to TRBD2. Germline values: CDR1 MNHEY, CDR2 SVGAGI. J lost 3 bases, V lost 6 bases, and 4 bases had no gene match. CDR3 size: 14 residues. The CDR3 DNA follows: TGTGCCAGCAGGAGAACTAGCGGGAGCTACGAGCAGTACTTC. Its translation is CASRRTSGSYEQYF.

The V and J genes are TRBV7-8 and TRBJ1-5; 10 bases align to TRBD1. With V trimmed by 5 bases and J by 5 bases, 9 bases remained unmatched. CDR1 SGHVS and CDR2 FQNEAQ come from the germline V gene. The CDR3 is made up of 16 amino acids. The CDR3, as DNA: TGTGCCAGCAGCACAGGACAGGGGGGTTTTCATCAGCCCCAGCATTTT. It codes for CASSTGQGGFHQPQHF.

The V gene is TRBV4-1, the J gene TRBJ2-5; 14 bases line up with TRBD2. V shed 0 bases, J shed 1 base, and the junction held 4 bases outside the gene matches. The CDR3 is 18 amino acids. The germline gives CDR1 MGHRA, CDR2 YSYEKL. This CDR3 reads CASSQDIGLAGGQETQYF. The CDR3, as DNA: TGCGCCAGCAGCCAAGATATCGGACTAGCGGGGGGCCAAGAGACCCAGTACTTC.

The J gene is TRBJ2-7, the V gene TRBV7-2, with a weak D call TRBD2 (6 bases). The CDR3 runs 14 residues. Per germline, CDR1 SGHTA and CDR2 FQGNSA. Trimming removed 5 bases from V and 12 bases from J, with 23 bases in between. CDR3 sequence: CASSMSRDLGVGYF. The DNA of the CDR3 is TGTGCCAGCAGCATGAGCCGGGACTTGGGGGTGGGGTACTTC.